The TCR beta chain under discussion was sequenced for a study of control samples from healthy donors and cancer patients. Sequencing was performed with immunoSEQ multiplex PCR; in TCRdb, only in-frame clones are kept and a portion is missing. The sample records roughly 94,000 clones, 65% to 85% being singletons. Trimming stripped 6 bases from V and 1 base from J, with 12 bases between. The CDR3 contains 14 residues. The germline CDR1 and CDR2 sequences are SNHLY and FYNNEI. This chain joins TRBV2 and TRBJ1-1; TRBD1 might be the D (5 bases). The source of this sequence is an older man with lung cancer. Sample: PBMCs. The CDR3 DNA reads TGTGCCAGCAGGGTAGGGGCGAGGAACACTGAAGCTTTCTTT. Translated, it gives CASRVGARNTEAFF.